These T cell receptor beta chains were read from a single sample in a study of blood T cell repertoires in COVID-19. Data came from immunoSEQ multiplex PCR; TCRdb stores just in-frame clones and leaves some out. The sample has 200,000 to 250,000 clones, roughly 87% seen once; the top ten hold 2.5% to 3%. The sequenced sample was PBMCs or T cells enriched from blood (not recorded which). The source of these receptors is a woman aged 25 to 45 with acute COVID-19. The CDR3 runs from the conserved cysteine through the conserved F or W. Each record gives: J gene, clone size, V gene, CDR3 protein. Clone size is not always given. Where it is, it says once, few, many or a class for expanded clones.

j_call: TRBJ1-3; clone_size: .; v_call: TRBV5-5; cdr3_aa: CASSHPGTGTGNTIYF
j_call: TRBJ2-7; clone_size: .; v_call: TRBV11-2; cdr3_aa: CASSLSGTNYEQYF
j_call: TRBJ2-1; clone_size: .; v_call: TRBV10-2; cdr3_aa: CASSDGQYNEQFF
j_call: TRBJ1-1; clone_size: .; v_call: TRBV19; cdr3_aa: CASSIGGRNTEAFF
j_call: TRBJ2-1; clone_size: .; v_call: TRBV19; cdr3_aa: CASSIGGTSGGYNEQFF
j_call: TRBJ2-5; clone_size: .; v_call: TRBV29-1; cdr3_aa: CSGARGGIGETQYF
j_call: TRBJ1-5; clone_size: .; v_call: TRBV15; cdr3_aa: CATSISRGRNQPQHF
j_call: TRBJ2-3; clone_size: once; v_call: TRBV5-1; cdr3_aa: CASSTHRGTDTQYF
j_call: TRBJ2-5; clone_size: .; v_call: TRBV3-1/TRBV3-2; cdr3_aa: CASSQNPGEETQYF
j_call: TRBJ1-2; clone_size: .; v_call: TRBV9; cdr3_aa: CASSRDRTNYGYTF
j_call: TRBJ2-1; clone_size: .; v_call: TRBV7-8; cdr3_aa: CASSLGLAGGVNNEQFF
j_call: TRBJ1-2; clone_size: .; v_call: TRBV7-2; cdr3_aa: CASSLFAGTIHGYTF
j_call: TRBJ1-2; clone_size: .; v_call: TRBV7-9; cdr3_aa: CASSRLQGGGYTF
j_call: TRBJ2-7; clone_size: .; v_call: TRBV4-1; cdr3_aa: CASSQGDRTYEQYF
j_call: TRBJ2-1; clone_size: .; v_call: TRBV19; cdr3_aa: CASSQRGGSYNEQFF
j_call: TRBJ1-1; clone_size: .; v_call: TRBV2; cdr3_aa: CASKKGFNTEAFF
j_call: TRBJ2-1; clone_size: .; v_call: TRBV11-2; cdr3_aa: CASSPRGGLQFF
j_call: TRBJ2-7; clone_size: few; v_call: TRBV27; cdr3_aa: CASSLGQGATYEQYF
j_call: TRBJ2-1; clone_size: .; v_call: TRBV11-2; cdr3_aa: CASKSSGGSSYNEQFF
j_call: TRBJ2-1; clone_size: .; v_call: TRBV11-2; cdr3_aa: CASSPLTGGSYNEQFF
j_call: TRBJ1-1; clone_size: .; v_call: TRBV5-1; cdr3_aa: CASSFLSDTEAFF
j_call: TRBJ2-3; clone_size: .; v_call: TRBV7-9; cdr3_aa: CASSPDRVRGTDTQYF
j_call: TRBJ1-2; clone_size: once; v_call: TRBV29-1; cdr3_aa: CSVATGGRYYGYTF
j_call: TRBJ1-5; clone_size: .; v_call: TRBV6-5; cdr3_aa: CASRADTFNQPQHF
j_call: TRBJ1-2; clone_size: .; v_call: TRBV6-1; cdr3_aa: CASSRTGGRGYTF
j_call: TRBJ1-1; clone_size: once; v_call: TRBV30; cdr3_aa: CAWSGDSNTEAFF
j_call: TRBJ1-1; clone_size: .; v_call: TRBV4-1; cdr3_aa: CASRTPGQKLEAFF
j_call: TRBJ2-7; clone_size: .; v_call: TRBV4-1; cdr3_aa: CASSQDLMTGGAGEQYF
j_call: TRBJ1-1; clone_size: .; v_call: TRBV15; cdr3_aa: CATSSTGDTEAFF
j_call: TRBJ1-2; clone_size: .; v_call: TRBV7-9; cdr3_aa: CASSSRGLLSGYTF
j_call: TRBJ2-5; clone_size: .; v_call: TRBV5-8; cdr3_aa: CASSSRVQETQYF
j_call: TRBJ1-4; clone_size: .; v_call: TRBV28; cdr3_aa: CASSRDTVLNEKLFF
j_call: TRBJ1-4; clone_size: .; v_call: TRBV29-1; cdr3_aa: CSGSQGVRNEKLFF
j_call: TRBJ2-3; clone_size: .; v_call: TRBV9; cdr3_aa: CASSVQGSTDTQYF
j_call: TRBJ2-7; clone_size: .; v_call: TRBV29-1; cdr3_aa: CSVEYPGQLQYEQYF
j_call: TRBJ1-1; clone_size: .; v_call: TRBV11-3; cdr3_aa: CASSLDTGAVTEAFF
j_call: TRBJ2-1; clone_size: .; v_call: TRBV19; cdr3_aa: CASSIDGGGPNEQFF
j_call: TRBJ2-7; clone_size: once; v_call: TRBV19; cdr3_aa: CASSSRQGEYYEQYF
j_call: TRBJ2-3; clone_size: .; v_call: TRBV19; cdr3_aa: CASSISLGLGTDTQYF
j_call: TRBJ2-7; clone_size: .; v_call: TRBV4-1; cdr3_aa: CASSQELAGFSYEQYF
j_call: TRBJ2-7; clone_size: .; v_call: TRBV5-8; cdr3_aa: CASSSPGLHHEQYF
j_call: TRBJ1-4; clone_size: few; v_call: TRBV7-2; cdr3_aa: CASSLGDSLREKLFF
j_call: TRBJ1-1; clone_size: .; v_call: TRBV6-2/TRBV6-3; cdr3_aa: CASSYMSTEAFF
j_call: TRBJ2-2; clone_size: once; v_call: TRBV5-1; cdr3_aa: CASSLVQEATGELFF
j_call: TRBJ2-3; clone_size: .; v_call: TRBV24-1; cdr3_aa: CATSDPGTSGRDTQYF
j_call: TRBJ2-7; clone_size: .; v_call: TRBV5-5; cdr3_aa: CASSLDRVAYEQYF
j_call: TRBJ1-4; clone_size: .; v_call: TRBV4-1; cdr3_aa: CASSHAEGTGREKLFF
j_call: TRBJ1-2; clone_size: .; v_call: TRBV10-2; cdr3_aa: CASSYDRASYGYTF
j_call: TRBJ1-3; clone_size: .; v_call: TRBV18; cdr3_aa: CASSPRTPGTGSGNTIYF
j_call: TRBJ2-3; clone_size: .; v_call: TRBV11-3; cdr3_aa: CASSLPQGDTQYF
j_call: TRBJ1-2; clone_size: .; v_call: TRBV5-1; cdr3_aa: CASSLGLQGYGYTF
j_call: TRBJ2-5; clone_size: .; v_call: TRBV6-2/TRBV6-3; cdr3_aa: CASSTTDKETQYF
j_call: TRBJ1-1; clone_size: .; v_call: TRBV6-5; cdr3_aa: CASRRQGPNTEAFF
j_call: TRBJ2-2; clone_size: few; v_call: TRBV12-5; cdr3_aa: CASGPIRDSDGELFF